This is a list of T cell receptor beta chains from one sample in a study of CD8 T cells in ankylosing spondylitis. Each CDR3 protein gets one entry after TCRdb re-called the 5' RACE reads with MiXCR. The profile shows around 250,000 distinct CDR3 sequences, approximately 12% of them singletons. The material sequenced was blood, either unsorted or a sorted T cell fraction (not recorded which). These receptors originate from a male donor with ankylosing spondylitis or in good health (not recorded which). Both conserved end residues are part of each CDR3. D genes are given only for firm matches. Size is stated for part of the rows, as once, few or many counts, or as a class when the clone is expanded.

D	size	V	J	CDR3	DNA
.	.	TRBV2	TRBJ2-2	CASSDIRGNGELFF	TGTGCCAGCAGTGATATTCGGGGCAACGGGGAGCTGTTTTTT
.	many	TRBV29-1	TRBJ2-1	CSVRSSYNEQFF	TGCAGCGTCAGGAGCTCCTACAATGAGCAGTTCTTC
.	few	TRBV5-1	TRBJ1-4	CASSLVGLDEKLFF	TGCGCCAGCAGCTTGGTAGGGTTGGACGAAAAACTGTTTTTT
.	many	TRBV20-1	TRBJ2-3	CSAPVAARRLGYSTDTQYF	TGCAGTGCTCCAGTGGCTGCACGGAGACTAGGGTATAGCACAGATACGCAGTATTTT
.	many	TRBV15	TRBJ2-7	CATSSTPTAYEQYF	TGTGCCACCAGCAGTACCCCTACAGCCTACGAGCAGTACTTC
.	.	TRBV5-6	TRBJ2-2	CASSLWSTGELFF	TGTGCCAGCAGCTTGTGGAGCACCGGGGAGCTGTTTTTT
.	many	TRBV6-1	TRBJ1-1	CASTPGAALNTEAFF	TGTGCCAGCACCCCCGGTGCGGCATTGAACACTGAAGCTTTCTTT
.	many	TRBV4-1	TRBJ2-4	CASSQVPGTALAKNIQYF	TGCGCCAGCAGCCAGGTTCCGGGGACGGCCCTAGCCAAAAACATTCAGTACTTC
.	.	TRBV2	TRBJ2-4	CASRGLLAKNIQYF	TGTGCCAGCAGGGGATTACTAGCCAAAAACATTCAGTACTTC
.	many	TRBV15	TRBJ2-7	CATSREDSSYEQYF	TGTGCCACCAGCAGAGAGGACAGTTCCTACGAGCAGTACTTC
TRBD2	few	TRBV11-2	TRBJ2-3	CASSELAGGTTDTQYF	TGTGCCAGCAGCGAGCTAGCGGGGGGCACCACAGATACGCAGTATTTT
TRBD2	many	TRBV25-1	TRBJ2-1	CAGGTRTGNEQFF	TGTGCCGGGGGGACTAGGACCGGGAATGAGCAGTTCTTC
.	many	TRBV5-1	TRBJ2-2	CASSLEAGTGELFF	TGCGCCAGCAGCTTGGAGGCGGGCACCGGGGAGCTGTTTTTT
TRBD1	many	TRBV5-1	TRBJ1-1	CASSFGTGPTEAFF	TGCGCCAGCAGCTTTGGGACAGGGCCCACTGAAGCTTTCTTT
.	many	TRBV13	TRBJ2-1	CASSSGLAHEQFF	TGTGCCAGCAGCTCCGGCCTCGCGCATGAGCAGTTCTTC
TRBD2	many	TRBV5-1	TRBJ2-3	CASSPELAGSNTDTQYF	TGCGCCAGCAGCCCAGAGCTAGCGGGTTCCAACACAGATACGCAGTATTTT
TRBD2	many	TRBV29-1	TRBJ2-3	CSVGLGGWADTQYF	TGCAGCGTGGGACTAGGAGGATGGGCAGATACGCAGTATTTT
.	many	TRBV5-1	TRBJ1-1	CASSLAGQRTEAFF	TGCGCCAGCAGCTTGGCGGGGCAGCGGACTGAAGCTTTCTTT
TRBD1	.	TRBV7-8	TRBJ2-5	CATSDRGRVETQYF	TGTGCCACTTCAGACAGGGGGCGCGTTGAGACCCAGTACTTC
TRBD1	few	TRBV29-1	TRBJ1-1	CSVNRGEGTEAFF	TGCAGCGTTAACAGGGGGGAAGGAACTGAAGCTTTCTTT
.	many	TRBV19	TRBJ1-4	CVVGEKLFF	TGTGTGGTGGGTGAAAAACTGTTTTTT
TRBD2	many	TRBV3-1	TRBJ2-1	CASSLGGTSGPNEQFF	TGTGCCAGCAGCCTAGGCGGGACTAGCGGGCCCAATGAGCAGTTCTTC
TRBD1	.	TRBV12-3/TRBV12-4	TRBJ1-3	CASIAGGSGNTIYF	TGTGCGTCCATTGCAGGGGGCTCTGGAAACACCATATATTTT
.	.	TRBV29-1	TRBJ1-1	CSVSAGMEANTEAFF	TGCAGCGTTAGTGCAGGGATGGAAGCGAACACTGAAGCTTTCTTT
.	many	TRBV5-5	TRBJ2-1	CASSLQGHNEQFF	TGTGCCAGCAGCTTGCAGGGCCACAATGAGCAGTTCTTC
TRBD2	.	TRBV28	TRBJ2-3	CASRGGRAGDTQYF	TGTGCCAGCAGAGGCGGGAGGGCCGGAGATACGCAGTATTTT
TRBD2	few	TRBV6-1	TRBJ2-3	CASSEILSGGTDTQYF	TGTGCCAGCAGTGAGATCCTTAGCGGGGGCACAGATACGCAGTATTTT
TRBD1	many	TRBV9	TRBJ2-1	CASSSQGVNNEQFF	TGTGCCAGCAGCTCCCAGGGGGTTAACAATGAGCAGTTCTTC
.	many	TRBV4-2	TRBJ1-6	CASSQDQAGWSPLHF	TGTGCCAGCAGCCAAGATCAGGCAGGGTGGTCACCCCTCCACTTT
TRBD2	many	TRBV14	TRBJ2-3	CASSRLSGRSTDTQYF	TGTGCCAGCAGCCGGCTGAGCGGGAGAAGCACAGATACGCAGTATTTT
.	many	TRBV30	TRBJ1-4	CAWAQGGEKLFF	TGTGCCTGGGCCCAAGGTGGCGAAAAACTGTTTTTT
.	.	TRBV28	TRBJ1-6	CASSFAGNSPLHF	TGTGCCAGCAGTTTTGCCGGAAATTCACCCCTCCACTTT
TRBD2	many	TRBV28	TRBJ2-1	CASNPGLAGGPSYNEQFF	TGTGCCAGCAATCCGGGACTAGCGGGAGGGCCTTCCTACAATGAGCAGTTCTTC
TRBD2	many	TRBV5-1	TRBJ2-3	CASRAGGYTDTQYF	TGCGCCAGCCGCGCCGGGGGGTACACAGATACGCAGTATTTT
TRBD2	many	TRBV12-3/TRBV12-4	TRBJ2-3	CASSSLKGLAESTDTQYF	TGTGCCAGCAGTTCATTGAAAGGACTAGCGGAAAGCACAGATACGCAGTATTTT
.	many	TRBV15	TRBJ2-2	CATSRRLQVYSDTGELFF	TGTGCCACCAGCAGGCGGCTACAGGTATATTCTGACACCGGGGAGCTGTTTTTT
.	.	TRBV2	TRBJ2-7	CASSALYEQYF	TGTGCCAGCAGTGCCTTGTACGAGCAGTACTTC
TRBD1	many	TRBV20-1	TRBJ2-2	CSAPTGGGTNTGELFF	TGCAGTGCCCCGACAGGGGGGGGAACGAACACCGGGGAGCTGTTTTTT
TRBD2	.	TRBV7-2	TRBJ2-3	CASSLALAGSGMDTQYF	TGTGCCAGCAGCTTAGCCCTAGCGGGATCGGGCATGGATACGCAGTATTTT
.	.	TRBV7-9	TRBJ2-5	CASSANQLYQETQYF	TGTGCCAGCAGCGCTAACCAGCTGTACCAAGAGACCCAGTACTTC
TRBD1	many	TRBV5-1	TRBJ1-1	CASSLTRGLSEAFF	TGCGCCAGCAGCTTGACCAGGGGGCTCTCTGAAGCTTTCTTT
TRBD1	few	TRBV28	TRBJ2-1	CASRPNDRGGSDEQFF	TGTGCCAGCAGACCGAATGACAGGGGTGGTAGCGATGAGCAGTTCTTC
.	many	TRBV29-1	TRBJ2-3	CSPILGDTDTQYF	TGCAGCCCAATTCTCGGGGACACAGATACGCAGTATTTT
TRBD2	.	TRBV5-1	TRBJ2-1	CASSLSGTSGSRTEQFF	TGCGCCAGCAGCTTGTCGGGGACTAGCGGGAGTCGCACTGAGCAGTTCTTC
TRBD1	many	TRBV29-1	TRBJ2-7	CSVRVGTGTYEQYF	TGCAGCGTGCGAGTAGGGACAGGGACCTACGAGCAGTACTTC
TRBD2	many	TRBV15	TRBJ2-1	CATSTGESGGPNEQFF	TGTGCCACCAGCACCGGGGAGTCGGGAGGGCCCAATGAGCAGTTCTTC
.	many	TRBV10-3	TRBJ1-1	CAISGSLNTEAFF	TGTGCCATCAGTGGTAGTCTAAACACTGAAGCTTTCTTT